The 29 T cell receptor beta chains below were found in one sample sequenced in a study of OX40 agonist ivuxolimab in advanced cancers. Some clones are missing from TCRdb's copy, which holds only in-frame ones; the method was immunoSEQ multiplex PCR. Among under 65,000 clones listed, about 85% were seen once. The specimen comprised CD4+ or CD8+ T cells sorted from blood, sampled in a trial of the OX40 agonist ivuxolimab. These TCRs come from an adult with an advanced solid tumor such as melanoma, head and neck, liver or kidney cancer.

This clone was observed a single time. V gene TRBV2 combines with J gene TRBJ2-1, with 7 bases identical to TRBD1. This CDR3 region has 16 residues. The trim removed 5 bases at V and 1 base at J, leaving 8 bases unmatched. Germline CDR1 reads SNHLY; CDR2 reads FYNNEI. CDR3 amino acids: CASSQDGRGSYNEQFF. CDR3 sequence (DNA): TGTGCCAGCAGTCAAGATGGCAGGGGGTCCTACAATGAGCAGTTCTTC.

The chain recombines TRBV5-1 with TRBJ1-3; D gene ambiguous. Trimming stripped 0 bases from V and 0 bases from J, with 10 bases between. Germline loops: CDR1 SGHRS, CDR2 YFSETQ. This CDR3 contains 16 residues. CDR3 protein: CASSLEGTYSGNTIYF. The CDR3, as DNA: TGCGCCAGCAGCTTGGAGGGCACCTACTCTGGAAACACCATATATTTT.

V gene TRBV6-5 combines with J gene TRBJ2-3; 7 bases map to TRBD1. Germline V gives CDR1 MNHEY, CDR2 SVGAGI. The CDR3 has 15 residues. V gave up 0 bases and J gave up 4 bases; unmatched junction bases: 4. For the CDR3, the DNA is TGTGCCAGCAGTTACTCAGGGCAGGGGGCAGATACGCAGTATTTT. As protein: CASSYSGQGADTQYF.

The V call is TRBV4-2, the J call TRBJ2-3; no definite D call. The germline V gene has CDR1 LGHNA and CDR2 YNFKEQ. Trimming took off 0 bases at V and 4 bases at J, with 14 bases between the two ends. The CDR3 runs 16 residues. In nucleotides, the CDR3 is TGTGCCAGCAGCCAAGATGGGCTAACCCGCGCAGATACGCAGTATTTT. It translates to CASSQDGLTRADTQYF.

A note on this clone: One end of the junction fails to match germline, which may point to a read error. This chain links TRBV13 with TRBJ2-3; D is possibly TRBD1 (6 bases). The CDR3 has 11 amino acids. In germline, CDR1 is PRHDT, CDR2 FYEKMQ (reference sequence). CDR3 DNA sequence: TGTGCCAGCAGCCCCGAGGGACATTCGGAATTT. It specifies CASSPEGHSEF.

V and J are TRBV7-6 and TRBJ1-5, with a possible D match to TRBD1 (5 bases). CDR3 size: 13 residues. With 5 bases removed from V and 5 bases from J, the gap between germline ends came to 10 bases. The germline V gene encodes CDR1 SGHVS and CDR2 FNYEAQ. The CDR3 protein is CASSPGGDQPQHF. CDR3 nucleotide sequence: TGTGCCAGCAGCCCGGGGGGGGATCAGCCCCAGCATTTT.

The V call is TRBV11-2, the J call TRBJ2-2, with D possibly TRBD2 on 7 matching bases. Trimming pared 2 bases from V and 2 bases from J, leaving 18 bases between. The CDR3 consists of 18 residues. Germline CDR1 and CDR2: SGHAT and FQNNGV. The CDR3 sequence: CASSLRKGDYTNTGELFF. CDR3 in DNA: TGTGCCAGCAGCTTAAGGAAGGGGGACTATACCAACACCGGGGAGCTGTTTTTT.

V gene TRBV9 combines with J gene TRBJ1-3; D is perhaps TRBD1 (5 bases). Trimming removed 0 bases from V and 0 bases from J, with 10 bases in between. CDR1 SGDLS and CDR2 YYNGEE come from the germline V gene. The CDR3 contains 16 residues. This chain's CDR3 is CASSVGAGTSGNTIYF. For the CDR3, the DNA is TGTGCCAGCAGCGTAGGAGCAGGGACCTCTGGAAACACCATATATTTT.

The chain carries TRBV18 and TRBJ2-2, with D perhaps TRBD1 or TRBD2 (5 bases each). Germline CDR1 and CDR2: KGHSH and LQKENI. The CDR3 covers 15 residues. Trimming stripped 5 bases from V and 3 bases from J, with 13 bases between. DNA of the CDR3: TGTGCCAGCTCAGCAACCCGGGACGACACCGGGGAGCTGTTTTTT. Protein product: CASSATRDDTGELFF.

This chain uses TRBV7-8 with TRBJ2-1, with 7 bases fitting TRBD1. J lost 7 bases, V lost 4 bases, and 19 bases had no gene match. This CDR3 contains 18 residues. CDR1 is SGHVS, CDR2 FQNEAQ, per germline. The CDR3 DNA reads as TGTGCCAGCAGCTATCAATCCTACCGGGACAGACTTAGGAATGAGCAGTTCTTC. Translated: CASSYQSYRDRLRNEQFF. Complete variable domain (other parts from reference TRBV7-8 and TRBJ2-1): GAGVSQSPRYKVAKRGQDVALRCDPISGHVSLFWYQQALGQGPEFLTYFQNEAQLDKSGLPSDRFFAERPEGSVSTLKIQRTQQEDSAVYLCASSYQSYRDRLRNEQFFGPGTRLTVL.

The CDR3 nucleotides are TGTGCCAGCAGCACGACAAACTATGGCTACACCTTC. Translating it yields CASSTTNYGYTF. The J gene is TRBJ1-2, the V gene TRBV6-5; D not certain. CDR1 and CDR2 (germline): MNHEY, SVGAGI. The CDR3 is made up of 12 amino acids. Trimming stripped 6 bases from V and 2 bases from J, with 7 bases between.

Here the CDR3 DNA reads TGTGCCTGGGCCCGGGGGCCGAACACTGAAGCTTTCTTT. Translation: CAWARGPNTEAFF. The chain employs TRBV30 and TRBJ1-1; D is possibly TRBD1 (6 bases). This CDR3 spans 13 amino acids. The germline V gene has CDR1 GTSNPN and CDR2 SVGIG (reference sequence). The germline V and J ends were trimmed by 5 bases and 1 base, with 11 bases remaining between them.

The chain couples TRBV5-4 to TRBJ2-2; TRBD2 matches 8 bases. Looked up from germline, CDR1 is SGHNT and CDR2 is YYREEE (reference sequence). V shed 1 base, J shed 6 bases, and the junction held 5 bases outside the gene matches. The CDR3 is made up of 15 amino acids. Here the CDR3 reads CASSLPGGASGELFF. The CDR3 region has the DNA TGTGCCAGCAGCTTGCCCGGGGGGGCGTCCGGGGAGCTGTTTTTT.

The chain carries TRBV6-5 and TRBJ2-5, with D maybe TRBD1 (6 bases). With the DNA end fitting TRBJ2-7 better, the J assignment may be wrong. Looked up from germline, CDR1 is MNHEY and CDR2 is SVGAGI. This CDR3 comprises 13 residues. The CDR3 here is CASTQGGSYEQYF. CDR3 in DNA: TGTGCCAGCACCCAAGGGGGTTCCTACGAGCAGTACTTC.

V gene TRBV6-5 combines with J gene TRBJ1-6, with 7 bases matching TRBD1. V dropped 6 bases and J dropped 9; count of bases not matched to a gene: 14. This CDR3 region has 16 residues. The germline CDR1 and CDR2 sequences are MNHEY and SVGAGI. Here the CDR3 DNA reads TGTGCCAGCAGATACACTGACAGGGCTGTGACTTCACCCCTCCACTTT. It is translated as CASRYTDRAVTSPLHF.

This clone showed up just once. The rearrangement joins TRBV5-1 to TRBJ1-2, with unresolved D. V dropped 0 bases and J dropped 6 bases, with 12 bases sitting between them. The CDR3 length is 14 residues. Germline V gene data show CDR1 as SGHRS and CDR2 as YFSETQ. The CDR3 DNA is TGCGCCAGCAGCTTGGGGGTGCAGGCTGATGGCTACACCTTC. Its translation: CASSLGVQADGYTF.

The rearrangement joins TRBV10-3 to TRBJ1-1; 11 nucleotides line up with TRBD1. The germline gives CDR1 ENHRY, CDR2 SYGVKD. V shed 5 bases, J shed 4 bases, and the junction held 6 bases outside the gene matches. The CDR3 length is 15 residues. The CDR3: CAISSGQGVGTEAFF. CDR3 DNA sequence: TGTGCCATCAGTTCGGGACAGGGGGTGGGCACTGAAGCTTTCTTT.

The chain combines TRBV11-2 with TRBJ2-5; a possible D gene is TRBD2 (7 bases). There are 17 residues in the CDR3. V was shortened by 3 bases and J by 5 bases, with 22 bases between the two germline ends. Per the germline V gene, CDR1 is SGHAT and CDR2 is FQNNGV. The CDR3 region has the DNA TGTGCCAGCAGCTTGGTGATTACGCGGGGGCGTGGGGAGACCCAGTACTTC. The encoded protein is CASSLVITRGRGETQYF.

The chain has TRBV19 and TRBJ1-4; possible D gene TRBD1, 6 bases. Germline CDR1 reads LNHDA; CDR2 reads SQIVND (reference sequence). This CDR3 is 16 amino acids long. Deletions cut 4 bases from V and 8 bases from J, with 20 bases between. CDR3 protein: CASSTGRGGFGEKLFF. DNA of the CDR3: TGTGCCAGTAGTACCGGACGAGGGGGGTTTGGAGAAAAACTGTTTTTT. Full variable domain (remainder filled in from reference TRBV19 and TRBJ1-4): DGGITQSPKYLFRKEGQNVTLSCEQNLNHDAMYWYRQDPGQGLRLIYYSQIVNDFQKGDIAEGYSVSREKKESFPLTVTSAQKNPTAFYLCASSTGRGGFGEKLFFGSGTQLSVL.

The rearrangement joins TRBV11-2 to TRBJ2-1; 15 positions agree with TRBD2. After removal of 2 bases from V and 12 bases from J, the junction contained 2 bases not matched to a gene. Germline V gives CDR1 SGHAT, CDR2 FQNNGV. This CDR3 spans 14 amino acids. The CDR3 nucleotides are TGTGCCAGCAGCTTACCGGGACTAGCGGGGGGGCAGTTCTTC. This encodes CASSLPGLAGGQFF.

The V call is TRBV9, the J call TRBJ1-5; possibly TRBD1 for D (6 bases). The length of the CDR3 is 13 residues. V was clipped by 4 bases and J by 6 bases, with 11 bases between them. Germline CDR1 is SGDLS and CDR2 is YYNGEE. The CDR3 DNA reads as TGTGCCAGCAGCTCGGACAGCGCTCAGCCCCAGCATTTT. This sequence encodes CASSSDSAQPQHF.

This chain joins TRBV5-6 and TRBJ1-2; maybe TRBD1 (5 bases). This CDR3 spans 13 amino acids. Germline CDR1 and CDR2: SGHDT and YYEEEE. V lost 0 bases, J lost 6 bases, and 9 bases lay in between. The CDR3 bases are TGTGCCAGCAGCTTGGGACAGTTGGATGGCTACACCTTC. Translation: CASSLGQLDGYTF.

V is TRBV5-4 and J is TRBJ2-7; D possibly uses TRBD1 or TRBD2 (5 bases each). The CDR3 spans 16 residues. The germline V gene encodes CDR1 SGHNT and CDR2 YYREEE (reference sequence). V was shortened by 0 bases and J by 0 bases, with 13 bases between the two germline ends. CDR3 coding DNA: TGTGCCAGCAGCTTGGACTCGGGGCCCCGCTCCTACGAGCAGTACTTC. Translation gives CASSLDSGPRSYEQYF.

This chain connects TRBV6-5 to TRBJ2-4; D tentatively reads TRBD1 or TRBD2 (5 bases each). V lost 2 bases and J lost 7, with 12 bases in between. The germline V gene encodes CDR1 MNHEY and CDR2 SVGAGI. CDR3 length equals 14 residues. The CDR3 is CASSYPGTANIQYF. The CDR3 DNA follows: TGTGCCAGCAGTTACCCGGGGACGGCTAACATTCAGTACTTC.

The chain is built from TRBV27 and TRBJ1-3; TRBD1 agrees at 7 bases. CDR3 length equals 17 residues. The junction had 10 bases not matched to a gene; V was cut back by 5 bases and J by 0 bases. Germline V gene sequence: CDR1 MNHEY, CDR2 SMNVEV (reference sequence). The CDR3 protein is CASSLSPRTGSGNTIYF. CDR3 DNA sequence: TGTGCCAGCAGTCTTAGCCCGCGGACAGGCTCTGGAAACACCATATATTTT.

The CDR3 sequence: CASSLAAGQGVGLYEQYF. Here the CDR3 DNA reads TGCGCCAGCAGCTTGGCGGCGGGACAGGGTGTGGGCCTGTACGAGCAGTACTTC. The chain employs TRBV5-1 and TRBJ2-7, with 9 bases fitting TRBD1. CDR1 and CDR2 from the germline V gene are SGHRS and YFSETQ. This CDR3 is 18 amino acids long. The V gene end was trimmed by 0 bases and the J gene end by 4 bases; junction bases not matched to a gene: 14.

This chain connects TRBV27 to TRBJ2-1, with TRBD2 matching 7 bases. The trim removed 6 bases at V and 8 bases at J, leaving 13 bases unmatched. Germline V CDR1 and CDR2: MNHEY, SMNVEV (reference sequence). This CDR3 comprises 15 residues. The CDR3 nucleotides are TGTGCCAGCAGCTACCCCCAGACGGGAGGCGATGAGCAGTTCTTC. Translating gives CASSYPQTGGDEQFF.

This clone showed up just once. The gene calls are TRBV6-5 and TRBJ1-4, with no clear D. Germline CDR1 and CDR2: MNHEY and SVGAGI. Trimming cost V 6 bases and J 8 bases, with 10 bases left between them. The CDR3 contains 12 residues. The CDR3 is CASRSFGEKLFF. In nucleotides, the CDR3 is TGTGCCAGCAGGAGTTTTGGAGAAAAACTGTTTTTT.

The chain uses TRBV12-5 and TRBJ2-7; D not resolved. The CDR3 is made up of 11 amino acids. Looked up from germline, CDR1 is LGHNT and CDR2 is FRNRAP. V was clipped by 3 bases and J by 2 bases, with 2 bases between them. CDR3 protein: CASGFPYEQYF. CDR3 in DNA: TGTGCTAGTGGTTTTCCCTACGAGCAGTACTTC.